The clone carrying this T cell receptor (beta chain) was seen ten or more times. Amplification of TCR beta CDR3 regions was performed using RNA transcripts as template. The TCR CDR3 first-round RT-PCR relied on the HTBI primer set. TCRdb fed the multiplex PCR reads into MiXCR, producing one record per CDR3 protein. The sample holds roughly 720,000 distinct CDR3 sequences, 17% seen once. Clinical symptoms, serum thyroxine, TRAb, thyroid ultrasound and orbital computed tomography informed diagnoses. This sample was included in a study of T cells in Graves' hyperthyroidism and ophthalmopathy. This TCR was sampled from a man between 45 and 60 years old with Graves' hyperthyroidism. The sample was blood.

CDR3 DNA: TGTGCCAGCTCAGCAGACAGGGTCGACTACACCTTC. Translated, it gives CASSADRVDYTF. The J gene is TRBJ1-2, the V gene TRBV18, with 7 bases matching TRBD1. This CDR3 is built from 12 residues. Unmatched junction bases numbered 7, after V lost 5 bases and J lost 10 bases. Germline CDR1 is KGHSH and CDR2 is LQKENI.